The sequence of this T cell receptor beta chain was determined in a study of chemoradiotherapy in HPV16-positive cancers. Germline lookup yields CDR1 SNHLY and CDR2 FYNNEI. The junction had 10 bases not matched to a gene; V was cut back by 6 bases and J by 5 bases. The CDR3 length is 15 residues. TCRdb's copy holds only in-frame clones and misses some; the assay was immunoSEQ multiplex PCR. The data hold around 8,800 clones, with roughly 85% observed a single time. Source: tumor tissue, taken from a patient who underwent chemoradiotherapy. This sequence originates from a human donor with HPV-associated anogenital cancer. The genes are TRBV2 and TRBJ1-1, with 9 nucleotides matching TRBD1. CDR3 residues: CASRGGQGGGTEAFF. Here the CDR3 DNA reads TGTGCCAGCAGGGGGGGACAGGGCGGTGGGACTGAAGCTTTCTTT. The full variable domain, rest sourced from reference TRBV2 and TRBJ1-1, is EPEVTQTPSHQVTQMGQEVILRCVPISNHLYFYWYRQILGQKVEFLVSFYNNEISEKSEIFDDQFSVERPDGSNFTLKIRSTKLEDSAMYFCASRGGQGGGTEAFFGQGTRLTVV.